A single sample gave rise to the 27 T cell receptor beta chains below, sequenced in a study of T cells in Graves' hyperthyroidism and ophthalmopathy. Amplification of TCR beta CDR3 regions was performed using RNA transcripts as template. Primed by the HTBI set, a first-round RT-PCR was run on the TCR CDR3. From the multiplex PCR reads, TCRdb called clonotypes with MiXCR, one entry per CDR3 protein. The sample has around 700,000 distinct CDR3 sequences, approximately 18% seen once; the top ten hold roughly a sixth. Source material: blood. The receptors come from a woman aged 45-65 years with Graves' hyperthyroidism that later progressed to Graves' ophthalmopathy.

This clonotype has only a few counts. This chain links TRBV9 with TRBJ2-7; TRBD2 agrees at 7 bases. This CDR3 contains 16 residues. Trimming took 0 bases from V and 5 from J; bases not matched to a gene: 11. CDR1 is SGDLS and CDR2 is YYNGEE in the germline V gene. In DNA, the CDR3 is TGTGCCAGCAGCGTAGCTGGGAGGGTTGAGTTAGACGAGCAGTACTTC. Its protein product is CASSVAGRVELDEQYF.

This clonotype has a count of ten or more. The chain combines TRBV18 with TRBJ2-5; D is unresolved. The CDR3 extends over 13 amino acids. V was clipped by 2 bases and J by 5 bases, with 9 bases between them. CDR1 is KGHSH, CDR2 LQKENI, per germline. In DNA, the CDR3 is TGTGCCAGCTCACCAACGACAAAGGAGACCCAGTACTTC. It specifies CASSPTTKETQYF.

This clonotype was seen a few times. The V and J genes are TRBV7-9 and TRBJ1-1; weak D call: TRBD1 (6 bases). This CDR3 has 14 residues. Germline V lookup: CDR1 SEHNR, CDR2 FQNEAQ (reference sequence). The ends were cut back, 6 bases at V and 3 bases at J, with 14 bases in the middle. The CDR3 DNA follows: TGTGCCAGCAGAACCGGGACAACTCACACTGAAGCTTTCTTT. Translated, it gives CASRTGTTHTEAFF.

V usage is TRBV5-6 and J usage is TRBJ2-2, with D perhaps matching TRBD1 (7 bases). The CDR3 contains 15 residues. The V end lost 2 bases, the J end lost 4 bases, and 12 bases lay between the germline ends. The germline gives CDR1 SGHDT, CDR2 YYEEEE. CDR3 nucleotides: TGTGCCAGCAGCTTTCAGGGGGGCAGCACCGGGGAGCTGTTTTTT. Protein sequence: CASSFQGGSTGELFF.

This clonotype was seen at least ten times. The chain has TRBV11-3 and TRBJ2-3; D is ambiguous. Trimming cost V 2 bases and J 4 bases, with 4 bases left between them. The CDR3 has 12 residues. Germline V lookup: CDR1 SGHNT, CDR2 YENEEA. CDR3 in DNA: TGTGCCAGCAGCTTATCGCCAGATACGCAGTATTTT. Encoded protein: CASSLSPDTQYF.

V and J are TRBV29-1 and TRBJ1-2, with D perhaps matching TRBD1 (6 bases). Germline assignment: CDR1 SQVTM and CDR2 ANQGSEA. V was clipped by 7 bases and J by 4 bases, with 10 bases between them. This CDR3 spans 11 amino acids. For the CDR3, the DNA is TGCAGCGCACAGGGAATCTATGGCTACACCTTC. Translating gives CSAQGIYGYTF. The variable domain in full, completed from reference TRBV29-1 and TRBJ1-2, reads SAVISQKPSRDICQRGTSLTIQCQVDSQVTMMFWYRQQPGQSLTLIATANQGSEATYESGFVIDKFPISRPNLTFSTLTVSNMSPEDSSIYLCSAQGIYGYTFGSGTRLTVV.

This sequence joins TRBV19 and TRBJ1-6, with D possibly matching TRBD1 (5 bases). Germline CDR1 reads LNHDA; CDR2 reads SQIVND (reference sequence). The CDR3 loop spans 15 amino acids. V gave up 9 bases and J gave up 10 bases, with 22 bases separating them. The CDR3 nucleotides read TGTGCCAGCACTACAGGCAGCCCCCTAGGGTCACCCCTCCACTTT. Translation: CASTTGSPLGSPLHF.

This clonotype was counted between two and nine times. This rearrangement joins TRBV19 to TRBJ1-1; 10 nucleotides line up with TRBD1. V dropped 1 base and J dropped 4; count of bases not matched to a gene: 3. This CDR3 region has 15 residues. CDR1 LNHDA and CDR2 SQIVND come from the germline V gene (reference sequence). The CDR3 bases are TGTGCCAGTAGTATAGGGGACAGGGGTTTCACTGAAGCTTTCTTT. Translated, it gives CASSIGDRGFTEAFF.

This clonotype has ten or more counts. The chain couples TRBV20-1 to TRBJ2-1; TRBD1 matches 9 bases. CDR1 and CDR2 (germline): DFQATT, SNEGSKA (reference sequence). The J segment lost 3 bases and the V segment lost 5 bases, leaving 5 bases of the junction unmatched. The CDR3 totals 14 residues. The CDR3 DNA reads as TGCAGTGCTTTCGGGACAGGGAGCTACAATGAGCAGTTCTTC. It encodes CSAFGTGSYNEQFF.

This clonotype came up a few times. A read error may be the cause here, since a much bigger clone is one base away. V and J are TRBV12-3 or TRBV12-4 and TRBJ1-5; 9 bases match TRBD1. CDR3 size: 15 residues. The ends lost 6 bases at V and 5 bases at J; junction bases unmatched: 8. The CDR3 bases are TGTGCCAGCAGAAAACAGGGGGCCAGGGATCAGCCCCAGCATTTT. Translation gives CASRKQGARDQPQHF.

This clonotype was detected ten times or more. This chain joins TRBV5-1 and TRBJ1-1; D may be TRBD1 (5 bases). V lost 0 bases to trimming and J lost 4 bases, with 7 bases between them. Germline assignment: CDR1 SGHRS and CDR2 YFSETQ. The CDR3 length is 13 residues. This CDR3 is CASSLGGITEAFF. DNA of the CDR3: TGCGCCAGCAGCTTGGGGGGGATCACTGAAGCTTTCTTT.

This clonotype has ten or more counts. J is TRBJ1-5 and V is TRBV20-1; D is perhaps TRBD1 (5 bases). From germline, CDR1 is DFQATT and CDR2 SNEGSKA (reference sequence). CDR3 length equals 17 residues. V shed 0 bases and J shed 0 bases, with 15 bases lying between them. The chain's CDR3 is CSAREGRRENSNQPQHF. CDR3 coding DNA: TGCAGTGCTAGAGAGGGACGGCGAGAAAATAGCAATCAGCCCCAGCATTTT.

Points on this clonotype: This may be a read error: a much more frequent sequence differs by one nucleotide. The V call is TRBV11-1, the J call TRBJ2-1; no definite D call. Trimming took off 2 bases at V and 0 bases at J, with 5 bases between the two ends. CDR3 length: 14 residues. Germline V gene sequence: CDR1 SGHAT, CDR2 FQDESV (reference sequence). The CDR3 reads CASSLMSSYNEQFF. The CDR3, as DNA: TGTGCCAGCAGCTTAATGAGCTCCTACAATGAGCAGTTCTTC.

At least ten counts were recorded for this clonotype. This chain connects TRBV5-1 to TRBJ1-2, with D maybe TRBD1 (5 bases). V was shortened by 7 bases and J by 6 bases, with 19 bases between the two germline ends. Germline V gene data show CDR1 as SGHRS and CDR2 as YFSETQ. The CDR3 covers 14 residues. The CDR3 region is CASRTRGDYDGYTF. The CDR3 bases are TGCGCCAGCCGTACCAGAGGGGACTACGATGGCTACACCTTC.

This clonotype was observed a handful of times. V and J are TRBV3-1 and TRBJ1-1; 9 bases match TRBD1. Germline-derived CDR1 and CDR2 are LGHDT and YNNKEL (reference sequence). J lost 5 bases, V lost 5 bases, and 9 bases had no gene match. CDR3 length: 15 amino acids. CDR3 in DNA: TGTGCCAGCAGCGAGACAGGGGGAACTGGAACTGAAGCTTTCTTT. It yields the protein CASSETGGTGTEAFF.

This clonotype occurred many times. The CDR3 nucleotides are TGTGCCAGCAGCGCATCCCCCGGACAGGGGCACATGAACACTGAAGCTTTCTTT. Amino acid sequence: CASSASPGQGHMNTEAFF. The chain carries TRBV11-1 and TRBJ1-1; 9 positions match TRBD1. The CDR3 totals 18 residues. The germline gives CDR1 SGHAT, CDR2 FQDESV (reference sequence). Trimming at V came to 5 bases and at J to 0 bases, leaving 13 bases not matched to a gene.

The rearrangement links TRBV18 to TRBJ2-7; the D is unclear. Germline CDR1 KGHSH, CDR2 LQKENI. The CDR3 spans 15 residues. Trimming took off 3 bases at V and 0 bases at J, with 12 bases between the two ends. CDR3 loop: CASSPAGISSYEQYF. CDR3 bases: TGTGCCAGCTCACCCGCCGGCATCAGCTCCTACGAGCAGTACTTC.

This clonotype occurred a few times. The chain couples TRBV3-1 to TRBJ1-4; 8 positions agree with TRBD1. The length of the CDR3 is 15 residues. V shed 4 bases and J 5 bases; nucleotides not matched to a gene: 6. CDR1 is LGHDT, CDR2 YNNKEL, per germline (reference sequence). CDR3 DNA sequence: TGTGCCAGCAGCCTCAAGACAGGGGTGAATGAAAAACTGTTTTTT. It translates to CASSLKTGVNEKLFF.

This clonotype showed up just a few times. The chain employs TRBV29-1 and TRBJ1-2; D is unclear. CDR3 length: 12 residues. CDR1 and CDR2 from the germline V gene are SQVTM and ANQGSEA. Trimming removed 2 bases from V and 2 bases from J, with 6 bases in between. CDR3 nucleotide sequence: TGCAGCGTTGAATTAGCCAACTATGGCTACACCTTC. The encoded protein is CSVELANYGYTF.

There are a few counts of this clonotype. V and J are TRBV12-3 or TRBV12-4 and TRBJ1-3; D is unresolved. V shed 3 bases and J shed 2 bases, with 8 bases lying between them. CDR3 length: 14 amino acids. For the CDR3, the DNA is TGTGCCAGCAGTTTCCTCGTTGCTGGAAACACCATATATTTT. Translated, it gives CASSFLVAGNTIYF.

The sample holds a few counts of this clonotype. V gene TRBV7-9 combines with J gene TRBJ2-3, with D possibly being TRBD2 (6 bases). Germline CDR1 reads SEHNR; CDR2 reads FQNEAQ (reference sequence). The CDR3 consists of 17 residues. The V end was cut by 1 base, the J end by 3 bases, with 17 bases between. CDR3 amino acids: CASSLVMSSGRTDTQYF. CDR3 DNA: TGTGCCAGCAGCTTAGTGATGTCAAGTGGGAGGACAGATACGCAGTATTTT.

The CDR3 coding sequence is TGTGCCAGCAGTTTAAACTTCCCGAACACCGGGGAGCTGTTTTTT. It codes for CASSLNFPNTGELFF. V and J are TRBV27 and TRBJ2-2; D is unclear. The CDR3 is 15 amino acids. The V and J ends lost 2 bases and 0 bases respectively, with 7 bases between them. Germline assignment: CDR1 MNHEY and CDR2 SMNVEV (reference sequence).

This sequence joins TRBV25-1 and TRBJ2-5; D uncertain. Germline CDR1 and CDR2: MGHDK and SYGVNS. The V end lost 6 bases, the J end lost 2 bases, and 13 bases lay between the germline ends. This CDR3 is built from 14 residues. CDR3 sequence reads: CASRGNRLQETQYF. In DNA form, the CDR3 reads TGTGCCAGCAGAGGGAACAGATTGCAAGAGACCCAGTACTTC.

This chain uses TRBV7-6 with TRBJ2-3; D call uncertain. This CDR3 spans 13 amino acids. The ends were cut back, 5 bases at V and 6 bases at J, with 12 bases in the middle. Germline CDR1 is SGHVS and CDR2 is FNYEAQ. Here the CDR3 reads CASSLTVVDTQYF. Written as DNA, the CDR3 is TGTGCCAGCAGCCTCACGGTTGTGGATACGCAGTATTTT. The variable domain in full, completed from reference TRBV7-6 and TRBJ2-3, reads GAGVSQSPRYKVTKRGQDVALRCDPISGHVSLYWYRQALGQGPEFLTYFNYEAQQDKSGLPNDRFSAERPEGSISTLTIQRTEQRDSAMYRCASSLTVVDTQYFGPGTRLTVL.

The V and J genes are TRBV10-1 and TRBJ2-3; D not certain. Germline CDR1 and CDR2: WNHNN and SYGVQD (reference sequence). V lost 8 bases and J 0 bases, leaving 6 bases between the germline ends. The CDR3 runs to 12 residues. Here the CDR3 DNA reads TGCGCCAGCGCTCGTAGCACAGATACGCAGTATTTT. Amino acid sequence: CASARSTDTQYF.

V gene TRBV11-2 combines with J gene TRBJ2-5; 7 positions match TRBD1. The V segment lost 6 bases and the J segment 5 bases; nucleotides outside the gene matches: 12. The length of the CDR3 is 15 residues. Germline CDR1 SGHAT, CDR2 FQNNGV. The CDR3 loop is CASRAGTDARETQYF. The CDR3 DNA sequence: TGTGCCAGCAGGGCCGGGACAGATGCACGGGAGACCCAGTACTTC.

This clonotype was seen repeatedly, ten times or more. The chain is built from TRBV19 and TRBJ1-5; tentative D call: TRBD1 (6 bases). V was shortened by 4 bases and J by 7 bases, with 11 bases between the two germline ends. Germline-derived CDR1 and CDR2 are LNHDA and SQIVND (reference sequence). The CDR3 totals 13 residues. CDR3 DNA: TGTGCCAGTAGTAGGCAGGGGCAGCAGCCCCAGCATTTT. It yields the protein CASSRQGQQPQHF.